These T cell receptor beta chains were read from a single sample in a study of T cells in Graves' hyperthyroidism and ophthalmopathy. TCRdb independently ran MiXCR on the multiplex PCR reads; one entry per CDR3 protein. The sample includes 300,000 or so distinct CDR3 sequences, about a sixth of them seen just once. The sequenced sample consisted of blood. These receptors all come from a woman aged 60-75 years with Graves' ophthalmopathy. CDR3s include the opening cysteine and the closing phenylalanine or tryptophan. D genes are given only for firm matches. Size is stated for part of the rows, as once, few or many counts, or as a class when the clone is expanded.

j_gene: TRBJ2-5; abundance: -; v_gene: TRBV5-5; d_gene: -; len: 14; CDR3aa: CASSLSVTEETQYF; CDR3nt: TGTGCCAGCAGCCTCAGTGTAACGGAGGAGACCCAGTACTTC
j_gene: TRBJ2-5; abundance: many; v_gene: TRBV29-1; d_gene: -; len: 13; CDR3aa: CSVSTLLGETQYF; CDR3nt: TGCAGCGTTTCGACCCTACTTGGGGAGACCCAGTACTTC
j_gene: TRBJ2-7; abundance: many; v_gene: TRBV6-1; d_gene: TRBD2; len: 18; CDR3aa: CASSGTSGSTLYDREQYF; CDR3nt: TGTGCCAGCAGCGGGACTAGCGGGAGTACCCTCTACGATAGAGAGCAGTACTTC
j_gene: TRBJ2-1; abundance: many; v_gene: TRBV5-5; d_gene: -; len: 15; CDR3aa: CASSLGGTSLNEQFF; CDR3nt: TGTGCCAGCAGCTTGGGAGGGACTTCCCTCAATGAGCAGTTCTTC
j_gene: TRBJ1-5; abundance: -; v_gene: TRBV12-5; d_gene: TRBD1; len: 17; CDR3aa: CASGLRTGGVWNQPQHF; CDR3nt: TGTGCTAGTGGTCTAAGGACAGGGGGCGTTTGGAATCAGCCCCAGCATTTT
j_gene: TRBJ1-5; abundance: many; v_gene: TRBV20-1; d_gene: -; len: 15; CDR3aa: CSARERVIGNQPQHF; CDR3nt: TGCAGTGCTAGGGAGAGGGTAATAGGTAATCAGCCCCAGCATTTT
j_gene: TRBJ2-2; abundance: -; v_gene: TRBV5-1; d_gene: TRBD2; len: 15; CDR3aa: CASSLGAGVTGELFF; CDR3nt: TGCGCCAGCAGCTTGGGAGCGGGGGTCACCGGGGAGCTGTTTTTT
j_gene: TRBJ2-7; abundance: -; v_gene: TRBV28; d_gene: -; len: 16; CDR3aa: CASSLLPRAGTYEQYF; CDR3nt: TGTGCCAGCAGCCTCTTACCACGGGCAGGAACCTACGAGCAGTACTTC
j_gene: TRBJ1-5; abundance: many; v_gene: TRBV28; d_gene: -; len: 15; CDR3aa: CASIVAGVSNQPQHF; CDR3nt: TGTGCCAGCATCGTCGCCGGCGTGAGCAATCAGCCCCAGCATTTT
j_gene: TRBJ2-1; abundance: many; v_gene: TRBV7-2; d_gene: TRBD1; len: 16; CDR3aa: CASRYLLDRSYNEQFF; CDR3nt: TGTGCCAGCAGATATCTTTTGGACAGGAGCTACAATGAGCAGTTCTTC
j_gene: TRBJ2-1; abundance: many; v_gene: TRBV6-2/TRBV6-3; d_gene: TRBD2; len: 16; CDR3aa: CASSRPTSGRANEQFF; CDR3nt: TGTGCCAGCAGTCGACCGACTAGCGGGAGGGCCAATGAGCAGTTCTTC
j_gene: TRBJ2-1; abundance: many; v_gene: TRBV9; d_gene: -; len: 15; CDR3aa: CASSVGASPWGEQFF; CDR3nt: TGTGCCAGCAGCGTAGGGGCATCACCCTGGGGGGAGCAGTTCTTC
j_gene: TRBJ2-2; abundance: many; v_gene: TRBV11-2; d_gene: TRBD1; len: 15; CDR3aa: CASRLTGGAAGELFF; CDR3nt: TGTGCCAGCAGACTTACAGGGGGCGCGGCCGGGGAGCTGTTTTTT
j_gene: TRBJ1-4; abundance: many; v_gene: TRBV20-1; d_gene: TRBD1; len: 13; CDR3aa: CSAGTGSNEKLFF; CDR3nt: TGCAGTGCTGGGACAGGGTCGAATGAAAAACTGTTTTTT
j_gene: TRBJ1-2; abundance: few; v_gene: TRBV19; d_gene: -; len: 15; CDR3aa: CASKDEAGRLYGYTF; CDR3nt: TGTGCCAGTAAAGATGAGGCAGGGCGGCTCTATGGCTACACCTTC
j_gene: TRBJ2-3; abundance: many; v_gene: TRBV10-3; d_gene: TRBD2; len: 12; CDR3aa: CATQTSGDTQYF; CDR3nt: TGTGCCACGCAGACTAGCGGGGATACGCAGTATTTT
j_gene: TRBJ2-5; abundance: -; v_gene: TRBV30; d_gene: TRBD2; len: 14; CDR3aa: CAWSGTSGWETQYF; CDR3nt: TGTGCCTGGAGCGGGACTAGCGGTTGGGAGACCCAGTACTTC
j_gene: TRBJ2-6; abundance: few; v_gene: TRBV18; d_gene: -; len: 14; CDR3aa: CASSPGRGANVLTF; CDR3nt: TGTGCCAGCTCACCAGGGCGAGGGGCCAACGTCCTGACTTTC
j_gene: TRBJ2-7; abundance: many; v_gene: TRBV10-3; d_gene: TRBD1; len: 16; CDR3aa: CAISEPGTGDTYEQYF; CDR3nt: TGTGCCATCAGTGAACCCGGGACAGGTGACACATACGAGCAGTACTTC
j_gene: TRBJ2-5; abundance: many; v_gene: TRBV11-3; d_gene: -; len: 16; CDR3aa: CASSLDTAGEGETQYF; CDR3nt: TGTGCCAGCAGCTTAGATACGGCAGGGGAAGGAGAGACCCAGTACTTC
j_gene: TRBJ1-2; abundance: many; v_gene: TRBV5-5; d_gene: TRBD1; len: 17; CDR3aa: CASSLEGQGPRAGGYTF; CDR3nt: TGTGCCAGCAGCTTGGAGGGACAGGGACCCAGGGCTGGCGGCTACACCTTC
j_gene: TRBJ1-1; abundance: many; v_gene: TRBV20-1; d_gene: -; len: 13; CDR3aa: CSASYSGNTEAFF; CDR3nt: TGCAGTGCTAGTTATTCCGGGAACACTGAAGCTTTCTTT
j_gene: TRBJ2-1; abundance: many; v_gene: TRBV7-6; d_gene: TRBD1; len: 15; CDR3aa: CASSWGQGSRNEQFF; CDR3nt: TGTGCCAGCAGCTGGGGACAGGGGTCCCGCAATGAGCAGTTCTTC
j_gene: TRBJ2-1; abundance: many; v_gene: TRBV18; d_gene: TRBD2; len: 15; CDR3aa: CASSPPSGRDNEQFF; CDR3nt: TGTGCCAGCTCACCACCGAGCGGGAGGGACAATGAGCAGTTCTTC
j_gene: TRBJ1-1; abundance: many; v_gene: TRBV4-1; d_gene: TRBD1; len: 15; CDR3aa: CASSQEGQGGTEAFF; CDR3nt: TGCGCCAGCAGCCAAGAGGGACAGGGAGGCACTGAAGCTTTCTTT
j_gene: TRBJ1-5; abundance: many; v_gene: TRBV27; d_gene: -; len: 13; CDR3aa: CASSFKRYQPQHF; CDR3nt: TGTGCCAGCAGTTTTAAAAGGTATCAGCCCCAGCATTTT
j_gene: TRBJ2-7; abundance: many; v_gene: TRBV11-2; d_gene: -; len: 14; CDR3aa: CASSSYREAYEQYF; CDR3nt: TGTGCCAGCAGCTCTTATCGGGAAGCCTACGAGCAGTACTTC
j_gene: TRBJ1-1; abundance: -; v_gene: TRBV16; d_gene: -; len: 15; CDR3aa: CASSRQRQTNTEAFF; CDR3nt: TGTGCCAGCAGCCGGCAGCGGCAGACGAACACTGAAGCTTTCTTT
j_gene: TRBJ1-5; abundance: many; v_gene: TRBV20-1; d_gene: TRBD1; len: 13; CDR3aa: CSARGDRNQPQHF; CDR3nt: TGCAGTGCTAGGGGGGACAGGAATCAGCCCCAGCATTTT
j_gene: TRBJ2-5; abundance: many; v_gene: TRBV10-3; d_gene: TRBD1; len: 14; CDR3aa: CATATQGAGETQYF; CDR3nt: TGTGCCACCGCAACTCAGGGGGCCGGGGAGACCCAGTACTTC
j_gene: TRBJ2-1; abundance: -; v_gene: TRBV18; d_gene: TRBD2; len: 19; CDR3aa: CASPRTTLQLAGNYNEQFF; CDR3nt: TGTGCCAGCCCCCGGACCACGCTCCAACTAGCGGGGAATTACAATGAGCAGTTCTTC
j_gene: TRBJ2-7; abundance: once; v_gene: TRBV16; d_gene: TRBD1; len: 16; CDR3aa: CASSQSGDRASYEQYF; CDR3nt: TGTGCCAGCAGCCAATCGGGGGACAGGGCTTCCTACGAGCAGTACTTC
j_gene: TRBJ2-7; abundance: many; v_gene: TRBV5-1; d_gene: TRBD2; len: 16; CDR3aa: CASSLVSGSAIYEQYF; CDR3nt: TGCGCCAGCAGCTTGGTTAGCGGGAGCGCCATCTACGAGCAGTACTTC
j_gene: TRBJ1-5; abundance: many; v_gene: TRBV2; d_gene: -; len: 18; CDR3aa: CASSAGRGRGFSNQPQHF; CDR3nt: TGTGCCAGCAGTGCCGGACGGGGCCGGGGATTTAGCAATCAGCCCCAGCATTTT
j_gene: TRBJ1-5; abundance: -; v_gene: TRBV19; d_gene: -; len: 18; CDR3aa: CASSLYGRSSAGDQPQHF; CDR3nt: TGTGCCAGTAGTCTTTATGGTCGGTCCTCGGCGGGTGATCAGCCCCAGCATTTT
j_gene: TRBJ2-2; abundance: -; v_gene: TRBV12-3/TRBV12-4; d_gene: -; len: 14; CDR3aa: CASSGDSSTGELFF; CDR3nt: TGTGCCAGCAGTGGGGACTCTTCCACCGGGGAGCTGTTTTTT
j_gene: TRBJ2-2; abundance: -; v_gene: TRBV13; d_gene: TRBD2; len: 16; CDR3aa: CASSLSGGANTGELFF; CDR3nt: TGTGCCAGCAGTCTAAGTGGGGGGGCGAACACCGGGGAGCTGTTTTTT
j_gene: TRBJ2-7; abundance: -; v_gene: TRBV4-3; d_gene: TRBD2; len: 16; CDR3aa: CASSRNFGGGSGEQYF; CDR3nt: TGCGCCAGCAGCCGCAATTTCGGCGGGGGGTCTGGCGAGCAGTACTTC
j_gene: TRBJ1-1; abundance: many; v_gene: TRBV6-2/TRBV6-3; d_gene: -; len: 14; CDR3aa: CASSYNERGTEAFF; CDR3nt: TGTGCCAGCAGTTACAACGAGAGGGGGACTGAAGCTTTCTTT
j_gene: TRBJ2-5; abundance: many; v_gene: TRBV20-1; d_gene: -; len: 19; CDR3aa: CSARDPSKYWTELQETQYF; CDR3nt: TGCAGTGCTAGAGATCCAAGCAAATATTGGACGGAACTACAAGAGACCCAGTACTTC
j_gene: TRBJ2-5; abundance: many; v_gene: TRBV4-3; d_gene: TRBD2; len: 16; CDR3aa: CASSQQAGGWQETQYF; CDR3nt: TGCGCCAGCAGCCAACAAGCGGGAGGCTGGCAAGAGACCCAGTACTTC
j_gene: TRBJ1-6; abundance: few; v_gene: TRBV6-1; d_gene: TRBD1; len: 13; CDR3aa: CASTGTGGSPLHF; CDR3nt: TGTGCCAGCACCGGGACAGGGGGTTCACCCCTCCACTTT
j_gene: TRBJ2-7; abundance: few; v_gene: TRBV30; d_gene: TRBD2; len: 13; CDR3aa: CAWKREPFYEQYF; CDR3nt: TGTGCCTGGAAGCGGGAGCCTTTCTACGAGCAGTACTTC
j_gene: TRBJ2-7; abundance: -; v_gene: TRBV28; d_gene: -; len: 15; CDR3aa: CASSSSGQSAYEQYF; CDR3nt: TGTGCCAGCAGTTCCTCGGGACAATCGGCCTACGAGCAGTACTTC
j_gene: TRBJ2-7; abundance: few; v_gene: TRBV6-1; d_gene: TRBD2; len: 19; CDR3aa: CASSPTGGMLRSTSYEQYF; CDR3nt: TGTGCCAGCAGTCCGACGGGGGGGATGTTGAGATCTACATCCTACGAGCAGTACTTC
j_gene: TRBJ1-5; abundance: many; v_gene: TRBV12-3/TRBV12-4; d_gene: -; len: 12; CDR3aa: CASSLAGQPQHF; CDR3nt: TGTGCCAGCAGTTTAGCCGGTCAGCCCCAGCATTTT
j_gene: TRBJ1-5; abundance: many; v_gene: TRBV28; d_gene: TRBD1; len: 13; CDR3aa: CASRPGQGQPQHF; CDR3nt: TGTGCCAGCAGGCCAGGACAGGGACAGCCCCAGCATTTT